This T cell receptor beta chain was recovered during a study of response to subunit inactivated influenza vaccine. TCRdb itself ran the RT-PCR reads through MiXCR, one entry per CDR3 protein. The repertoire includes 290,000 or so distinct CDR3 sequences, around 20% of them detected once, and 10% sits in the top ten. Overall study findings and caveats: The authors suggested that every seasonal influenza vaccination recruits few new T cells.

CDR1 and CDR2 (germline): MNHEY, SVGAGI. This CDR3 has 16 residues. The V gene lost 0 bases and the J gene lost 0 bases, with 9 bases spanning the gap. At least ten counts were recorded for this clonotype. What it binds is unknown. This TCR was recovered from a man aged 50-75 years who received an inactivated influenza vaccine. The source material was PBMCs from blood, sampled 21 months after vaccination. This chain uses TRBV6-5 with TRBJ1-5; D unclear. CDR3 sequence reads: CASSYSKGYSNQPQHF. The DNA of the CDR3 is TGTGCCAGCAGTTACTCGAAAGGGTATAGCAATCAGCCCCAGCATTTT.